What follows are 17 T cell receptor beta chains derived from one specimen sequenced in a study of cytomegalovirus exposure and HLA in healthy donors. PCR primers comprised 60 Vbeta and 13 Jbeta primers. Here immunoSEQ multiplex PCR was the method, and the copy in TCRdb shows in-frame clones only, minus some. Its table lists under 200,000 clones. Sequencing input: PBMCs. The receptors were sampled from a man younger than 45 in good health and CMV-seronegative.

The V gene is TRBV27, the J gene TRBJ2-1, with 10 bases fitting TRBD1. The CDR3 contains 17 residues. Germline V gene lookup returns CDR1 MNHEY and CDR2 SMNVEV (reference sequence). The V and J ends lost 8 bases and 4 bases, in that order; junction bases with no gene match: 14. For the CDR3, the DNA is TGTGCCAGCCTATCCTCTACGGGACAGGGGTTTTACAATGAGCAGTTCTTC. It is translated as CASLSSTGQGFYNEQFF.

V gene TRBV19 combines with J gene TRBJ1-3, with a possible D match to TRBD1 (5 bases). CDR3 length: 16 amino acids. Germline V lookup: CDR1 LNHDA, CDR2 SQIVND (reference sequence). Trimming removed 5 bases from V and 0 bases from J, with 14 bases in between. CDR3 loop: CASSSAGLSSGNTIYF. For the CDR3, the DNA is TGTGCCAGTAGTTCCGCGGGACTCTCCTCTGGAAACACCATATATTTT.

The chain recombines TRBV28 with TRBJ2-7; 7 bases fit TRBD1. The V segment lost 7 bases and the J segment 5 bases; nucleotides outside the gene matches: 8. The germline gives CDR1 MDHEN, CDR2 SYDVKM. This CDR3 contains 13 residues. CDR3 sequence reads: CASIETGYDEQYF. CDR3 nucleotide sequence: TGTGCCAGCATTGAGACAGGGTATGACGAGCAGTACTTC.

The rearrangement joins TRBV7-2 to TRBJ1-2; weak D call: TRBD1 (5 bases). From germline, CDR1 is SGHTA and CDR2 FQGNSA. The CDR3 is made up of 17 amino acids. Trimming removed 5 bases at V and 4 bases at J, with 23 bases between. CDR3 nucleotide sequence: TGTGCCAGCAGCGCAGACAGTGTAGGAGCGCGCCTCTATGGCTACACCTTC. This codes for CASSADSVGARLYGYTF.

This sequence joins TRBV6-1 and TRBJ2-7; D is unresolved. V was pared by 5 bases and J by 6 bases, with 11 bases between. This CDR3 is 12 amino acids long. Germline loops: CDR1 MNHNS, CDR2 SASEGT. In DNA form, the CDR3 reads TGTGCCAGCAGTTCGCAGGTCCTCGAGCAGTACTTC. It is translated as CASSSQVLEQYF.

The chain employs TRBV2 and TRBJ2-2; unclear D gene. CDR3 size: 15 residues. Deletions cut 3 bases from V and 1 base from J, with 9 bases between. In germline, CDR1 is SNHLY, CDR2 FYNNEI. The CDR3 sequence: CASSDLVGNTGELFF. DNA of the CDR3: TGTGCCAGCAGTGACCTAGTAGGGAACACCGGGGAGCTGTTTTTT.

CDR3: CASSLQGIYMNTEAFF. The CDR3 bases are TGTGCCAGCAGCCTACAGGGGATCTACATGAACACTGAAGCTTTCTTT. The rearrangement joins TRBV5-6 to TRBJ1-1, with TRBD1 matching over 7 bases. CDR1 and CDR2 (germline): SGHDT, YYEEEE. There are 16 residues in the CDR3. Germline trimming cut 4 bases from V and 0 bases from J; bases unmatched to any gene: 9.

The CDR3: CASSLIADRTGELFF. CDR3 nucleotide sequence: TGTGCCAGCAGTTTAATCGCAGATCGCACCGGGGAGCTGTTTTTT. The chain combines TRBV28 with TRBJ2-2; no definite D call. Per the germline V gene, CDR1 is MDHEN and CDR2 is SYDVKM. The CDR3 is 15 residues long. V was clipped by 2 bases and J by 4 bases, with 11 bases between them. Complete variable domain (other parts from reference TRBV28 and TRBJ2-2): DVKVTQSSRYLVKRTGEKVFLECVQDMDHENMFWYRQDPGLGLRLIYFSYDVKMKEKGDIPEGYSVSREKKERFSLILESASTNQTSMYLCASSLIADRTGELFFGEGSRLTVL.

This sequence joins TRBV18 and TRBJ2-5; possibly TRBD1 for D (7 bases). The length of the CDR3 is 13 residues. Trimming cost V 5 bases and J 5 bases, with 12 bases left between them. CDR1 is KGHSH and CDR2 is LQKENI in the germline V gene. In DNA, the CDR3 is TGTGCCAGCTCAGCCCCAGGGGGGGAGACCCAGTACTTC. Protein: CASSAPGGETQYF.

The chain has TRBV6-6 and TRBJ1-5, with TRBD1 as a possible D gene (5 bases). This CDR3 is 16 amino acids long. Per germline, CDR1 MNHNY and CDR2 SVGAGI (reference sequence). Trimming stripped 5 bases from V and 6 bases from J, with 20 bases between. CDR3 bases: TGTGCCAGCAGTACCGCCTCGGGGGGAGGAGGTCAGCCCCAGCATTTT. It is translated as CASSTASGGGGQPQHF.

V gene TRBV2 combines with J gene TRBJ2-3, with a tentative D call TRBD1 (6 bases). V lost 10 bases and J lost 0, with 26 bases in between. The germline CDR1 and CDR2 sequences are SNHLY and FYNNEI. This CDR3 is 18 amino acids long. The DNA for the CDR3 is TGTGCCATCTCCGGACAGAGAAGGAATCCTATAAGCACAGATACGCAGTATTTT. This gives the protein CAISGQRRNPISTDTQYF. Together with reference TRBV2 and TRBJ2-3, the CDR3 gives the full variable domain: EPEVTQTPSHQVTQMGQEVILRCVPISNHLYFYWYRQILGQKVEFLVSFYNNEISEKSEIFDDQFSVERPDGSNFTLKIRSTKLEDSAMYFCAISGQRRNPISTDTQYFGPGTRLTVL.

V is TRBV10-3 and J is TRBJ1-5, with D possibly matching TRBD1 (6 bases). The CDR3 length is 16 residues. The V end lost 3 bases, the J end lost 0 bases, and 12 bases lay between the germline ends. Germline CDR1 is ENHRY and CDR2 is SYGVKD. The CDR3 is CAISEVGGGSNQPQHF. In nucleotides, the CDR3 is TGTGCCATCAGTGAAGTAGGGGGTGGTAGCAATCAGCCCCAGCATTTT.

This chain joins TRBV11-3 and TRBJ1-3, with a possible D match to TRBD1 (5 bases). The CDR3 has 13 amino acids. CDR1 is SGHNT and CDR2 is YENEEA in the germline V gene. V was shortened by 4 bases and J by 2 bases, with 6 bases between the two germline ends. CDR3 in DNA: TGTGCCAGCAGCTCCAGGGCTGGAAACACCATATATTTT. Amino acids: CASSSRAGNTIYF.

V usage is TRBV4-3 and J usage is TRBJ2-7, with 8 bases aligning to TRBD2. The CDR3 covers 18 residues. Germline loops: CDR1 LGHNA, CDR2 YSLEER. Trimming at V came to 4 bases and at J to 1 base, leaving 15 bases not matched to a gene. The chain's CDR3 is CASSPGLANPYSSYEQYF. The DNA for the CDR3 is TGCGCCAGCAGCCCCGGACTAGCTAATCCTTACTCTTCCTACGAGCAGTACTTC.

V usage is TRBV5-4 and J usage is TRBJ1-2, with 11 bases matching TRBD1. V trimming: 2 bases; J trimming: 4 bases; junction bases outside the gene matches: 4. CDR3 length: 15 residues. Per the germline V gene, CDR1 is SGHNT and CDR2 is YYREEE (reference sequence). The CDR3 DNA follows: TGTGCCAGCAGCTTCGATGGACAGGGGGCCTATGGCTACACCTTC. Residues: CASSFDGQGAYGYTF.

The V call is TRBV6-1, the J call TRBJ1-5, with D tentatively TRBD1 (5 bases). Trimming pared 8 bases from V and 5 bases from J, leaving 16 bases between. Germline V lookup: CDR1 MNHNS, CDR2 SASEGT. CDR3 size: 14 residues. In DNA, the CDR3 is TGTGCCAGCCGCAAACTTCAGGGTCATCAGCCCCAGCATTTT. This sequence encodes CASRKLQGHQPQHF.

The DNA for the CDR3 is TGTGCCAGCAGTTCCTTCGGACAGGGGGCAACTAATGAAAAACTGTTTTTT. Protein product: CASSSFGQGATNEKLFF. The chain joins TRBV27 to TRBJ1-4; 10 bases line up with TRBD1. CDR3 size: 17 residues. Trimming took 4 bases from V and 0 from J; bases not matched to a gene: 5. Germline values: CDR1 MNHEY, CDR2 SMNVEV (reference sequence).